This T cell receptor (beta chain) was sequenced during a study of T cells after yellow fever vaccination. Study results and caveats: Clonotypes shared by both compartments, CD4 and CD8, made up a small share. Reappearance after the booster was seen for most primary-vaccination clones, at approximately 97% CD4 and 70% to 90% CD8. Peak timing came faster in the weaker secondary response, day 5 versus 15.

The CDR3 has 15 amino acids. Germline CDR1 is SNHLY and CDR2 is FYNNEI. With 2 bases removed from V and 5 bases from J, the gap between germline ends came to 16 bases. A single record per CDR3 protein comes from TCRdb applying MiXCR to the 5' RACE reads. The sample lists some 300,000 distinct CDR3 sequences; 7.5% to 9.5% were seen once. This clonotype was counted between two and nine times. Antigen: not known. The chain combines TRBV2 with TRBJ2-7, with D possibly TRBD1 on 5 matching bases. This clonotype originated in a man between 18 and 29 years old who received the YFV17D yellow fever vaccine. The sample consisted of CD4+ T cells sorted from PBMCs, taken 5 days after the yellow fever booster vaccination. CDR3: CASSEFNRPYDEQYV. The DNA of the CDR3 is TGTGCCAGCAGTGAATTCAACAGGCCTTATGACGAGCAGTACGTC.